A selection of T cell receptor beta chains follows, all from one sample in a study of blood T cell repertoires in COVID-19. Data came from immunoSEQ multiplex PCR; TCRdb stores just in-frame clones and leaves some out. The repertoire holds 70,000 or so clones, roughly 87% seen once, with about 17% in the top ten. Sequencing was performed on peripheral blood. Receptor source: a human donor in a cohort sampled during active COVID-19. Each CDR3 is given without its conserved first and last residue.

>TRBV7-9|TRBJ1-1|11
ASWTGGNTEAF
>TRBV13|TRBJ2-2|12
ASRTRGDGGELF
>TRBV5-1|TRBJ2-5|11
ASPLQRLTAQY
>TRBV7-9|TRBJ1-1|13
ASSELRVENTEAF
>TRBV24-1|TRBJ2-3|11
ATSDHRGDTQY
>TRBV4-1|TRBJ2-7|13
ASSQDPVYSYEQY
>TRBV7-2|TRBJ2-7|13
ASSSTGIYSYEQY
>TRBV3-1/TRBV3-2|TRBJ2-5|16
ASSHEPRLAGGYETQY
>TRBV7-8|TRBJ2-7|13
ASSLVETGLNEQY
>TRBV29-1|TRBJ1-2|10
SVPGDNYGYT
>TRBV6-5|TRBJ2-2|12
ASSYPAGTGELF
>TRBV11-3|TRBJ1-1|11
ASSSGTDTEAF
>TRBV7-6|TRBJ2-7|12
ASSLESGAYEQY
>TRBV6-6|TRBJ2-7|15
ASSPRTTGSWGYEQY
>TRBV19|TRBJ1-1|12
ATSLQGANTEAF
>TRBV9|TRBJ2-7|12
ASSVSGRSYEQY
>TRBV5-6|TRBJ2-2|13
ASSLVGVDTGELF
>TRBV4-1|TRBJ2-7|13
ASSPPLRGLGEQY
>TRBV5-6|TRBJ2-1|12
ASSLEQGYNEQF
>TRBV7-8|TRBJ1-5|12
ASSPRLLDQPQH
>TRBV6-6|TRBJ1-3|9
ASEQDPTIY
>TRBV7-2|TRBJ2-6|14
ASSLTGGAGANVLT
>TRBV5-4|TRBJ2-3|12
ASSSGGRIDTQY
>TRBV6-5|TRBJ2-7|13
ASRPGGISYYEQY
>TRBV4-1|TRBJ2-7|14
ASSQEAPGQGYEQY
>TRBV5-4|TRBJ1-4|13
ASSLAAGGDEKLF
>TRBV2|TRBJ2-7|9
ASEQSYEQY
>TRBV5-1|TRBJ1-4|18
ASSSSPGFRTRATNEKLF
>TRBV5-1|TRBJ1-4|15
ASSLIGGKATNEKLF
>TRBV7-2|TRBJ2-5|11
ASSPSGDETQY
>TRBV2|TRBJ2-3|15
ASSAPITGARTDTQY
>TRBV25-1|TRBJ1-1|10
ASSELNTEAF
>TRBV29-1|TRBJ2-7|9
SVWTERLEY
>TRBV11-3|TRBJ2-3|16
ASSPSTLAGGRTDTQY
>TRBV27|TRBJ2-2|13
ASSFEYRETGELF
>TRBV5-1|TRBJ2-5|14
ASSSSRTGNAETQY
>TRBV18|TRBJ1-4|11
ASSPLRGEKLF
>TRBV11-2|TRBJ1-4|15
ASSLDLLPATNEKLF
>TRBV7-2|TRBJ1-5|12
ASSLRSGDQPQH
>TRBV27|TRBJ2-7|12
ASRLQGASHEQY
>TRBV2|TRBJ2-7|9
ASISRHEQY